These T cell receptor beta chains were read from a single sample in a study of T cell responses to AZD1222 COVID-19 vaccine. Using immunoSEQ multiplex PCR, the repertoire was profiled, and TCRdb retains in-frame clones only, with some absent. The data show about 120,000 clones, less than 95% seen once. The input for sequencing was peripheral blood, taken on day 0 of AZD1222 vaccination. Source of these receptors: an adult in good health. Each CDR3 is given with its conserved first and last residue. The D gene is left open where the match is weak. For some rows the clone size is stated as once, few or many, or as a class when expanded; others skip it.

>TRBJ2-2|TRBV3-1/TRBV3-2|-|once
TGTGCCAGCAGGGTGGAACAGTATGCCGGGGAGCTGTTTTTT
CASRVEQYAGELFF
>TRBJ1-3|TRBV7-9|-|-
TGTGCCAGCAGCTTAACGCCGGGGGAAACCATATATTTT
CASSLTPGETIYF
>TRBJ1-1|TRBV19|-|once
TGTGCCAGTAGTAGTACTGGAGGGAACACTGAAGCTTTCTTT
CASSSTGGNTEAFF
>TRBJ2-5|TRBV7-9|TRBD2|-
TGTGCCAGCAGTCTAGCGGGAGGGGAGACCCAGTACTTC
CASSLAGGETQYF
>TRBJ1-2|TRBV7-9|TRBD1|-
TGTGCCAGCAGCGGACTTGGACAGGGGGCGTACGGCTACACCTTC
CASSGLGQGAYGYTF
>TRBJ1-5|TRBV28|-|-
TGTGCCAGCATTCTACAGAATAGCAATCAGCCCCAGCATTTT
CASILQNSNQPQHF
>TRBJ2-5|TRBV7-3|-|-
TGTGCCAGCAGCTTAACCAGTGAAGGGACCCAGTACTTC
CASSLTSEGTQYF
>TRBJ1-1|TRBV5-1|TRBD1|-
TGCGCCAGCAGCCCCGACAGGGGTGGCACTGAAGCTTTCTTT
CASSPDRGGTEAFF
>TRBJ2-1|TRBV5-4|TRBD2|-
TGTGCCAGCAGCTTAGGGACTAGCGGGAGGGTAGGGTCGAATGAGCAGTTCTTC
CASSLGTSGRVGSNEQFF
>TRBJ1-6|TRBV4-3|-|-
TGCGCCAGCAGCCAAGACAGGGAGAGCTCCTATAATTCACCCCTCCACTTT
CASSQDRESSYNSPLHF
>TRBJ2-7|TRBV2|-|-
TGTGCCAGCATAGGACTCAGAGCGGGTGAGCAGTACTTC
CASIGLRAGEQYF
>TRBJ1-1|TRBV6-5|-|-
TGTGCCAGCAGCTTAACAGGGAGTGTGAACACTGAAGCTTTCTTT
CASSLTGSVNTEAFF
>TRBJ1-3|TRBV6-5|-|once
TGTGCCGTAATGGACAGCTCCTCTGGAAACACCATATATTTT
CAVMDSSSGNTIYF
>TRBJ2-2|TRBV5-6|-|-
TGTGCCAGCAGCGGAGGTAATTGGAACACCGGGGAGCTGTTTTTT
CASSGGNWNTGELFF
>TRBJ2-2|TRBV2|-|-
TGTGCCAGCAGCATATTTACCGGGGAGCTGTTTTTT
CASSIFTGELFF
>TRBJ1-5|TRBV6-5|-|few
TGTGCCAGCAGTTACTCCCGGTCAAGGGATCAGCCCCAGCATTTT
CASSYSRSRDQPQHF
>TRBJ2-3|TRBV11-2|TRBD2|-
TGTGCCAGCAGCTTTTTGTTAGGACTAGCGGGAGAAGGCACAGATACGCAGTATTTT
CASSFLLGLAGEGTDTQYF
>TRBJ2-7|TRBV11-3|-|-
TGTGCCAGCAGCTTAGATCAAAACTCCTACGAGCAGTACTTC
CASSLDQNSYEQYF
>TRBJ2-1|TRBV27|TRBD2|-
TGTGCCAGCAGTTCCCCCAGACTAGCGGGAGGGCGGGTCAATGAGCAGTTCTTC
CASSSPRLAGGRVNEQFF
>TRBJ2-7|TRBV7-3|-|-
TGTGCCAGCAGCCCCTCTAACACGGACTACGAGCAGTACTTC
CASSPSNTDYEQYF
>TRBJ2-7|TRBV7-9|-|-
TGTGCCAGCAGCCCCAGGGACTTAACAGACGAGCAGTACTTC
CASSPRDLTDEQYF
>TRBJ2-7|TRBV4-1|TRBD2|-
TGCGCCAGCAGCCCACCCGGGACTAAATTCTACGAGCAGTACTTC
CASSPPGTKFYEQYF
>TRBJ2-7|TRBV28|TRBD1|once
TGTGCCAGCAGTTTGGACCGACAGGGGCCTTCCTACGAGCAGTACTTC
CASSLDRQGPSYEQYF
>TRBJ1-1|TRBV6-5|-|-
TGTGCCAGCTGCCCCAGGGTGAACACTGAAGCTTTCTTT
CASCPRVNTEAFF
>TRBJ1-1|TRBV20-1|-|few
TGCAGTGCTAGTGTAGGGGATAACACTGAAGCTTTCTTT
CSASVGDNTEAFF
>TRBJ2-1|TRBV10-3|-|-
TGTGCCGTCGGGCTCTACAATGAGCAGTTCTTC
CAVGLYNEQFF
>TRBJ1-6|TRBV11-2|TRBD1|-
TGTGCCAGCAGCACATTCCAGGGGGCACCCCTCCACTTT
CASSTFQGAPLHF
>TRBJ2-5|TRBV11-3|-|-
TGTGCCAGCAGCTTATCAAACCAAGAGACCCAGTACTTC
CASSLSNQETQYF
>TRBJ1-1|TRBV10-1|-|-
TGCGCCAGCAGTGTCCGGGGAATCACTGAAGCTTTCTTT
CASSVRGITEAFF
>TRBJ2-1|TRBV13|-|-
TGTGCCAGCAGCTTGAAGCGGATTTACAATGAGCAGTTCTTC
CASSLKRIYNEQFF
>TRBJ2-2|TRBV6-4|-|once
TGTGCCAGCAGTGAATTCCAGGGCCACACCGGGGAGCTGTTTTTT
CASSEFQGHTGELFF
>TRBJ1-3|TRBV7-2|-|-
TGTGCCAGCAGCCCGCCGGGACTCCGCTCTGGAAACACCATATATTTT
CASSPPGLRSGNTIYF
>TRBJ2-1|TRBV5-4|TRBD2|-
TGTGCCAGCAGGACGGGACTAGCGGGAGGTCATGAGCAGTTCTTC
CASRTGLAGGHEQFF
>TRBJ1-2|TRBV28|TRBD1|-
TGTGCCAGCAGCTTTCAGGGGGCCAGCTATGGCTACACCTTC
CASSFQGASYGYTF
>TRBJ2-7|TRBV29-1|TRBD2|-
TGCAGCGTTGAACTAGCGGGAGGGTACGAGCAGTACTTC
CSVELAGGYEQYF
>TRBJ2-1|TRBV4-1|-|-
TGCGCCAGCAGCCTTTTTCTCCGGGTCAAGGGAACTCCTCCGTCATACAATGAGCAGTTCTTC
CASSLFLRVKGTPPSYNEQFF
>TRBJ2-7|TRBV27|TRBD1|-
TGTGCCAGCAGTTTAATGTTGGGGACAGGCTGGGAGCAGTACTTC
CASSLMLGTGWEQYF
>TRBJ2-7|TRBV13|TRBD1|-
TGTGCCAGCAGCTTAGGGACAGGGGGCCCGAATCACCCCTACGAGCAGTACTTC
CASSLGTGGPNHPYEQYF
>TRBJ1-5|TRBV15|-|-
TGTGCCACCAGCAGAGATCTGACGGGAGACCATCAGCCCCAGCATTTT
CATSRDLTGDHQPQHF
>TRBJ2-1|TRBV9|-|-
TGTGCCAGCAGCGTAGTCGGGAGTGGTGGCAATGAGCAGTTCTTC
CASSVVGSGGNEQFF
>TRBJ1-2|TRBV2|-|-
TGTGCCAGCACCGAGGGGTTAGGGAACTATGGCTACACCTTC
CASTEGLGNYGYTF
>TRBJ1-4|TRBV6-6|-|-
TGTGCCAGCAGTCGATCAACCCCAGGGATGCTGTTTTTT
CASSRSTPGMLFF
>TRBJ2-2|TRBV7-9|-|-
TGTGCCAGCAGCCCACCTGGGACTTACACCGGGGAGCTGTTTTTT
CASSPPGTYTGELFF
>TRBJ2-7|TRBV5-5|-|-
TGTGCCAGTGGACGACCCCCCGGGTTTGAGATGTACGAGCAGTACTTC
CASGRPPGFEMYEQYF
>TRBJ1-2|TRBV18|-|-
TGTGCCAGCTCCACGAGCGGGGCGGAAGTCTATGGCTACACCTTC
CASSTSGAEVYGYTF
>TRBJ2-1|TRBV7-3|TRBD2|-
TGTGCCAGCAGCTTAATGGCACCGGGACTAGCGGGAGATGTTGAGCAGTTCTTC
CASSLMAPGLAGDVEQFF
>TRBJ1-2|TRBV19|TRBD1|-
TGTGCCAGTAGTATAAAGCCAGGACAGGGAAACTATGGCTACACCTTC
CASSIKPGQGNYGYTF
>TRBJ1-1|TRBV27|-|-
TGTGCCAGCCGAGGACCAGGCACTGAAGCTTTCTTT
CASRGPGTEAFF
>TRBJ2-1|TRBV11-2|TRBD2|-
TGTGCCAGCAGCTGGCTAGCGGACAATGAGCAGTTCTTC
CASSWLADNEQFF
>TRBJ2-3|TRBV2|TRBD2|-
TGTGCCAGTCTAGCGGGAGTGGCAGATACGCAGTATTTT
CASLAGVADTQYF
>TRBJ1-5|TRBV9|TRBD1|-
TGTGCCAGCAGCGTCACAGGGGCTAATCAGCCCCAGCATTTT
CASSVTGANQPQHF
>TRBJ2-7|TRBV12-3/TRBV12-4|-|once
TGTGCCAGCAGCCAGGGGTTTGTCAACGAGCAGTACTTC
CASSQGFVNEQYF
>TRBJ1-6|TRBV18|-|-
TGTGCCAGCTCACCGCCGGGCATTCTAGAATCACCCCTCCACTTT
CASSPPGILESPLHF
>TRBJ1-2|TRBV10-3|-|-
TGTGCCATCAGACCCCAACTCTCCACCTATGGCTACACCTTC
CAIRPQLSTYGYTF
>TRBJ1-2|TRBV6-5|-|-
TGTGCCAGCAGTTACTCTTTGGCCGGTAACTATGGCTACACCTTC
CASSYSLAGNYGYTF
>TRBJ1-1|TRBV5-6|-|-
TGTGCCAGCAGCTTGGGATTATTCGGCACTGAAGCTTTCTTT
CASSLGLFGTEAFF
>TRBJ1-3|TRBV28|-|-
TGTGCCAGCAGTAGGGAATTTGGAAACACCATATATTTT
CASSREFGNTIYF
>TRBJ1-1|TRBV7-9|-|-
TGTGCCAGCAGCTTAGATGAGGGGAACCCTGAAGCTTTCTTT
CASSLDEGNPEAFF
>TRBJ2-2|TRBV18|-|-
TGTGCCAGCTCACCACGGACTCCCGGGACATACACCGGGGAGCTGTTTTTT
CASSPRTPGTYTGELFF